Presented here are 8 T cell receptor beta chains from one specimen sequenced in a study of PD-1 blockade in classical Hodgkin lymphoma. All patients relapsed after autologous stem cell transplantation, and brentuximab vedotin exposure varied. TCRdb keeps only in-frame clones here, not all; method: immunoSEQ multiplex PCR. The data contain 60,000 or so clones, over 85% of them singletons. The material was peripheral blood mononuclear cells (PBMCs), obtained at baseline. The receptor source for this set is a human donor with classical Hodgkin lymphoma.

The genes are TRBV6-1 and TRBJ1-3; TRBD1 matches 7 bases. Looked up from germline, CDR1 is MNHNS and CDR2 is SASEGT. The trim removed 2 bases at V and 0 bases at J, leaving 7 bases unmatched. The CDR3 sequence is 17 residues long. The CDR3 sequence is CASSEYWQGVSGNTIYF. As DNA, the CDR3 is TGTGCCAGCAGTGAATATTGGCAGGGGGTCTCTGGAAACACCATATATTTT.

This chain links TRBV4-1 with TRBJ2-3, with TRBD2 matching over 9 bases. Germline V gene data show CDR1 as MGHRA and CDR2 as YSYEKL. The length of the CDR3 is 18 residues. The V gene end was trimmed by 1 base and the J gene end by 4 bases; junction bases not matched to a gene: 12. CDR3 sequence (DNA): TGCGCCAGCAGCCAAGCACCCCTAGCGGGATTATTAGCAGATACGCAGTATTTT. Its translation: CASSQAPLAGLLADTQYF.

The chain recombines TRBV7-3 with TRBJ2-7; TRBD2 aligns across 10 bases. This CDR3 has 16 residues. Germline-derived CDR1 and CDR2 are SGHTA and FQGTGA. V gave up 5 bases and J gave up 4 bases; unmatched junction bases: 11. The CDR3 spells CASSEQGGTSVYEQYF. CDR3 coding DNA: TGTGCCAGCAGCGAACAGGGAGGGACTAGCGTTTACGAGCAGTACTTC.

The chain links TRBV5-4 to TRBJ2-5; D may be TRBD2 (5 bases). V was pared by 4 bases and J by 4 bases, with 14 bases between. Looked up from germline, CDR1 is SGHNT and CDR2 is YYREEE (reference sequence). CDR3 length: 14 residues. This chain's CDR3 is CASSEWTGAETQYF. The CDR3 DNA sequence: TGTGCCAGCAGCGAGTGGACTGGAGCAGAGACCCAGTACTTC.

The CDR3 sequence: CASSRTQGWNQPQHF. The CDR3 DNA reads TGTGCCAGCAGTAGAACACAGGGTTGGAATCAGCCCCAGCATTTT. The chain employs TRBV28 and TRBJ1-5, with TRBD1 as a possible D gene (6 bases). The CDR3 loop spans 15 amino acids. CDR1 and CDR2 from the germline V gene are MDHEN and SYDVKM. V shed 5 bases and J shed 4 bases, with 15 bases lying between them.

The J gene is TRBJ2-3, the V gene TRBV7-3; TRBD2 is a possible D gene (5 bases). This CDR3 spans 14 amino acids. Trimming took 2 bases from V and 2 from J, leaving 8 bases between them. CDR1 is SGHTA and CDR2 is FQGTGA in the germline V gene. In DNA form, the CDR3 reads TGTGCCAGCAGCTTACTCGGGGACACAGATACGCAGTATTTT. Residues: CASSLLGDTDTQYF.

This clone was seen a handful of times. This chain links TRBV7-2 with TRBJ1-1; D possibly corresponds to TRBD1 (5 bases). Germline V gives CDR1 SGHTA, CDR2 FQGNSA. V was shortened by 3 bases and J by 3 bases, with 8 bases between the two germline ends. There are 13 residues in the CDR3. The CDR3: CASSFGGYTEAFF. In nucleotides, the CDR3 is TGTGCCAGCAGCTTTGGGGGATACACTGAAGCTTTCTTT.

The chain carries TRBV6-5 and TRBJ2-1; D uncertain. The germline gives CDR1 MNHEY, CDR2 SVGAGI. The CDR3 extends over 13 amino acids. With 5 bases removed from V and 6 bases from J, the gap between germline ends came to 11 bases. CDR3 sequence: CASSLSSGNEQFF. The DNA for the CDR3 is TGTGCCAGCAGTCTTAGCTCGGGCAATGAGCAGTTCTTC.